This TCR beta chain was sequenced in a study of CD8+ T cells in alopecia areata. About the research overall: Those treated were given oral tofacitinib at 5 to 10 mg twice daily. Study findings and constraints: Researchers say the link of baseline CD8+ expansion to response remains uncertain, with one nonresponder. Scalp clonality dropped significantly under tofacitinib, as did expanded CD8+ top-100 clones. The study found higher clonality in lesional than normal scalp, especially in alopecia totalis/universalis.

Sequencing relied on a cDNA template that was reverse transcribed from extracted RNA. Repertoires were generated with immunoSEQ multiplex PCR, while TCRdb's copy carries only in-frame clones and drops some. The sample consists of 150,000 to 200,000 clones, about 62% of them appearing once. The CDR3 runs 14 residues. Between the trimmed V and J ends, which lost 7 bases and 0 bases, there was a span of 12 bases. The V gene's germline CDR1 is SEHNR and CDR2 FQNEAQ (reference sequence). About this clone itself: The antigen is undetermined.

Regarding treatment: oral pan-JAK inhibitor, 5-10 mg twice daily. The sample in question was CD4+ T cells sorted from blood, obtained at week 24, from a patient treated with tofacitinib. This TCR came from a human donor with alopecia areata. The chain links TRBV7-9 to TRBJ1-1; D is uncertain. The CDR3 DNA follows: TGTGCCAGCAAAACGGACCAACTGAACACTGAAGCTTTCTTT. The encoded protein is CASKTDQLNTEAFF.